What follows is one TCR beta chain and its context. The sample holds a few counts of this clonotype. Its antigen is unknown. Base quality data are lacking; no much larger clone is found one base away. This specimen comes from a study of T cell repertoires in cytomegalovirus infection (dated by TCRdb to between 2018 and 2021). For the wider study: Peptide stimulations targeted recently identified HLA-C-restricted CMV epitopes, whose presentation resists viral immunomodulation, together with well-studied HLA-B-restricted epitopes. Donor HLA type was relevant to the analysis, because carriage of CMV infection together with the matching HLA type was indicated by public TCR beta signatures.

TCRdb records Illumina HiSeq 1500 as the sequencer. TCRdb passed the public sequencing reads through fastp at Q25 and MiXCR, retaining productive beta sequences. CDR3 protein duplicates are merged, each entry listing the most common genes and DNA. For this sample the table gives 50,000 to 65,000 distinct CDR3 sequences, of which around a fifth were detected only once. The ten largest clones represent 60% to 65% of the sample. For CDR1 and CDR2, the germline V gene lists MGHRA and YSYEKL. Including the terminal cysteine and phenylalanine, the CDR3 comprises 14 residues. Just CDR3 DNA is preserved here, 42 bases in frame from base 1. Between the V and J ends, shortened by 0 bases and 4 bases respectively, the junction contains 7 bases. The sample's treatment or condition label, in plain terms: in vitro stimulation with specific CMV peptide epitopes to enrich CMV-specific T cells. What the study reported, not specific to this receptor: Carriers of CMV infection plus the relevant HLA type were discriminated by the cumulative frequency of public TCR beta family members in the study cohort and in an independent roughly 380-donor cohort. In the ex vivo response, HLA-C-restricted CMV-specific TCR beta clonotypes were dominant, and in two of eight donors the single most frequent clonotype came from this HLA-C-restricted group.

Rearrangement joined TRBV4-1 to TRBJ2-1; the D gene identity is not certain. The TCR comes from a human donor in good health (CMV status not recorded). Some clones in this sample may be carry-over from other donors' samples. The source material was CD8+ T cells from cultured PBMCs, sampled from culture after CMV antigen stimulation. At the DNA level, the sequence is TGCGCCAGCAGCCAAGATTCCAGATACAATGAGCAGTTCTTC. Translated, this gives CASSQDSRYNEQFF.